In its sample, the clone carrying this T cell receptor beta chain was seen a few times. Every isolated RNA sample was fully reverse transcribed, so sequencing captured expressed TCRB transcripts. TCRdb's table, derived via immunoSEQ multiplex PCR, lists solely in-frame clones and lacks some. The sample includes under 400,000 clones, around 20% seen only once; the top ten take roughly 0.045%. This specimen comes from a study of beta chain features in type 1 diabetes. Germline V lookup: CDR1 SQVTM, CDR2 ANQGSEA. Between the trimmed V and J ends, which lost 7 bases and 6 bases, there was a span of 12 bases. The CDR3 runs 11 residues.

Sequenced sample: naive CD4+ T cells from blood. The chain links TRBV29-1 to TRBJ1-2; no firm D call. This TCR was sampled from a woman aged 18-29 years in good health. The CDR3 loop reads CSARHADGYTF. For the CDR3, the DNA is TGCAGCGCCCGTCATGCGGATGGCTACACCTTC.